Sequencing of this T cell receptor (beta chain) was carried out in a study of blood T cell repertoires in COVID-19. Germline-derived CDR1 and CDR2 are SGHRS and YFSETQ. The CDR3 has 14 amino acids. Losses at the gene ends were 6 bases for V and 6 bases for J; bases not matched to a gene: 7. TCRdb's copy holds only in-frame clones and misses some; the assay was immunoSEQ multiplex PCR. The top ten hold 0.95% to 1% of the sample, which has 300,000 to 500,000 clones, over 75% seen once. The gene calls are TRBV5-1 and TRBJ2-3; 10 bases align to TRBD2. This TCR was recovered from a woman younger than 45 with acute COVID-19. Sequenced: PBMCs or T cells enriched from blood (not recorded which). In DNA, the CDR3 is TGCGCCAGCACCCCTAGCGGGGGAAGGGATACGCAGTATTTT. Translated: CASTPSGGRDTQYF.